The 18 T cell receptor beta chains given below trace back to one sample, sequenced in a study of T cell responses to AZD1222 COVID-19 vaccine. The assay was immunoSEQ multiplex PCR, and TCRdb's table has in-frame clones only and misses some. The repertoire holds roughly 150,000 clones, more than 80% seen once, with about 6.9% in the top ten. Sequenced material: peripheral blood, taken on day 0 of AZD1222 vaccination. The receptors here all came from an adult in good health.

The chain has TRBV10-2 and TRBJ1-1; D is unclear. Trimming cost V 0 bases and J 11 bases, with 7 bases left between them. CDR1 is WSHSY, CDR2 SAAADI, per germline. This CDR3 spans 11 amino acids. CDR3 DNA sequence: TGCGCCAGCAGTGAGTCCAGGTTGGCTTTCTTT. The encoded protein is CASSESRLAFF.

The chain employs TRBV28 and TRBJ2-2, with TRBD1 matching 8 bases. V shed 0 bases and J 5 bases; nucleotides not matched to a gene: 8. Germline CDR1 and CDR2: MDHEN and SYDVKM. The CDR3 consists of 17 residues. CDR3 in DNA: TGTGCCAGCAGTTTATGGGGAGACAGGGGAGAGACCGGGGAGCTGTTTTTT. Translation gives CASSLWGDRGETGELFF.

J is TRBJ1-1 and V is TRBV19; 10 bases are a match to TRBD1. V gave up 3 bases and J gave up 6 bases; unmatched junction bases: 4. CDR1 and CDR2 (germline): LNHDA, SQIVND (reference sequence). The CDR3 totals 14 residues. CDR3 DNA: TGTGCCAGTAGTATTCGGACAGGGGGGGCTGAAGCTTTCTTT. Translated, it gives CASSIRTGGAEAFF.

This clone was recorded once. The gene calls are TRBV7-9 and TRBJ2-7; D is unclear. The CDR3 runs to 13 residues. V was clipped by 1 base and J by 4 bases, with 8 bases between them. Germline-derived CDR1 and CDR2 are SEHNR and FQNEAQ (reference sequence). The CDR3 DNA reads TGTGCCAGCAGCTTAGTGGCAGGTTACGAGCAGTACTTC. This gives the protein CASSLVAGYEQYF.

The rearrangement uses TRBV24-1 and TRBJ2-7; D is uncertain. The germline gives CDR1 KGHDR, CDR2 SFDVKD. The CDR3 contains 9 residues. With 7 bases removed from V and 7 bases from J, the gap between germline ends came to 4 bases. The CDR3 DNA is TGTGCCACCAGGCCGGAGCAGTACGTC. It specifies CATRPEQYV.

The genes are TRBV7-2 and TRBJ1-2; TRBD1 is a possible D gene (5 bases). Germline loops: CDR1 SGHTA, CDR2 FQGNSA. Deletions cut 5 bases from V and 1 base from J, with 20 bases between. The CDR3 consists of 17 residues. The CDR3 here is CASSLSPRQGDNYGYTF. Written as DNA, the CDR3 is TGTGCCAGCAGCCTAAGCCCGCGCCAGGGAGATAACTATGGCTACACCTTC.

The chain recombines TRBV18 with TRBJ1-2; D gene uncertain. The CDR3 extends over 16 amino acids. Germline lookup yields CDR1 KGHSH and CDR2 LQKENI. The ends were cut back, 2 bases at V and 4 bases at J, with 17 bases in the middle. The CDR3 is CASSPGYGDSSYGYTF. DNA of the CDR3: TGTGCCAGCTCACCAGGTTACGGTGATAGTAGCTATGGCTACACCTTC.

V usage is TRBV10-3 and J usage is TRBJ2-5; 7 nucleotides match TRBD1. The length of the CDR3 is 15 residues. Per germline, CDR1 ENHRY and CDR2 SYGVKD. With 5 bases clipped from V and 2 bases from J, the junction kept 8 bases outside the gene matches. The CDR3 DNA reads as TGTGCCATCAGTAGCCGGGACAGAGGACAAGAGACCCAGTACTTC. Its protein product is CAISSRDRGQETQYF.

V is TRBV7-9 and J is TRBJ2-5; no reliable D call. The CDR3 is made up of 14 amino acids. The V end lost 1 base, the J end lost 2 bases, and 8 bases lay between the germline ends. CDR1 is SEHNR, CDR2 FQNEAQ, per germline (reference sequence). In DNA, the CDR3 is TGTGCCAGCAGCTTAGGGGTAGCTCAAGAGACCCAGTACTTC. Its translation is CASSLGVAQETQYF.

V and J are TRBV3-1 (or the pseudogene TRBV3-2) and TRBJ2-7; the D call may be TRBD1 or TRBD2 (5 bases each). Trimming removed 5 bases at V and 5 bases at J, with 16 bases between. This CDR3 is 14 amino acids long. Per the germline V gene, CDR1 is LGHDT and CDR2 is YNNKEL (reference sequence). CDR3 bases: TGTGCCAGCAGCGGGGCCGGGACGCTTGACGAGCAGTACTTC. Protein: CASSGAGTLDEQYF.

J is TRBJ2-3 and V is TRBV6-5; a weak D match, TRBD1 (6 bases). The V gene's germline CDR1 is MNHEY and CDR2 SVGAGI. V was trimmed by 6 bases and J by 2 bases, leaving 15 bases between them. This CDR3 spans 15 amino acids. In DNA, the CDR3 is TGTGCCAGCAGCCTATTGACAGGCCCCACAGATACGCAGTATTTT. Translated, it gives CASSLLTGPTDTQYF.

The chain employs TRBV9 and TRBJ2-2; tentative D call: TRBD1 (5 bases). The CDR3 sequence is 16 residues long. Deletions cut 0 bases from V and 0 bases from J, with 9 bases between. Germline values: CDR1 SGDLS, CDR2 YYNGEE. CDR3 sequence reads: CASSVVSRANTGELFF. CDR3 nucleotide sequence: TGTGCCAGCAGCGTAGTCAGCAGGGCGAACACCGGGGAGCTGTTTTTT.

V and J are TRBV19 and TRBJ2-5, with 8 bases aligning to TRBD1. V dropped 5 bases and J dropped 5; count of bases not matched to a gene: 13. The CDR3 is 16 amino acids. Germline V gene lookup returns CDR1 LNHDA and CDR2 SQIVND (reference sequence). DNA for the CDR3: TGTGCCAGTAGTCGGGAAGGGCAGGGGGCTAGGGAGACCCAGTACTTC. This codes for CASSREGQGARETQYF.

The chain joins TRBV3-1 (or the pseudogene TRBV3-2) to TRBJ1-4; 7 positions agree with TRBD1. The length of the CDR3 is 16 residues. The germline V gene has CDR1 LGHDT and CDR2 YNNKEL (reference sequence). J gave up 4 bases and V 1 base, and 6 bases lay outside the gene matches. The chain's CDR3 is CASSQAQGWDNEKLFF. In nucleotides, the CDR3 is TGTGCCAGCAGCCAAGCACAGGGGTGGGATAATGAAAAACTGTTTTTT.

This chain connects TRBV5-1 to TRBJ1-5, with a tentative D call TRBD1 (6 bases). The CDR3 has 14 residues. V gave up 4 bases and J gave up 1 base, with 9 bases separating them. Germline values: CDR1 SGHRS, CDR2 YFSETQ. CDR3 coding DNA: TGCGCCAGCAGCACGGGACACAGCAATCAGCCCCAGCATTTT. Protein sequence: CASSTGHSNQPQHF.

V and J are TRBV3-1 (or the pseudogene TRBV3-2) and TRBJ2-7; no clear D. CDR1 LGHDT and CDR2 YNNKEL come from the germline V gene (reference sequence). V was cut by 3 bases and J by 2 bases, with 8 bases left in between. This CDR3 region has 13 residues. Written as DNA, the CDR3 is TGTGCCAGCAGCCAGGCACCAACCTACGAGCAGTACTTC. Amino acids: CASSQAPTYEQYF.

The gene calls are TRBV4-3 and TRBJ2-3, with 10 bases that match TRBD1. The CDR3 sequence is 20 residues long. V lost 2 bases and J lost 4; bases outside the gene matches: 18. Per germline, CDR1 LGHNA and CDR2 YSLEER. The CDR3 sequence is CASSQIWSFGTGEFPDTQYF. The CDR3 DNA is TGCGCCAGCAGCCAAATTTGGAGCTTCGGGACAGGGGAATTTCCAGATACGCAGTATTTT.

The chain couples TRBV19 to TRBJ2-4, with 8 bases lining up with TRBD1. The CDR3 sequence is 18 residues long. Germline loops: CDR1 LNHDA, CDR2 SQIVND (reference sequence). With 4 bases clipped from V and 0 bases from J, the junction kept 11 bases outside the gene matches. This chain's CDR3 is CASSTTSDRVVAKNIQYF. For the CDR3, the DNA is TGTGCCAGTAGTACTACTTCGGACAGGGTTGTAGCCAAAAACATTCAGTACTTC.